This entry lists 30 T cell receptor beta chains sequenced from one sample in a study of OX40 agonist ivuxolimab in advanced cancers. Profiled with immunoSEQ multiplex PCR; TCRdb holds only in-frame clones, not every one. This table holds about 77,000 clones, roughly 91% found once. The source was CD4+ or CD8+ T cells sorted from blood, collected in a trial of the OX40 agonist ivuxolimab. Receptors originate from an adult with an advanced solid tumor such as melanoma, head and neck, liver or kidney cancer.

The chain has TRBV2 and TRBJ2-7; D unclear. The V end was cut by 4 bases, the J end by 2 bases, with 15 bases between. The CDR3 is 15 amino acids. From germline, CDR1 is SNHLY and CDR2 FYNNEI. This CDR3 reads CASSGRRFSTYEQYF. The CDR3 nucleotides read TGTGCCAGCAGTGGTCGCAGATTCTCAACCTACGAGCAGTACTTC.

This chain connects TRBV5-5 to TRBJ1-2; tentatively, D is TRBD1 (6 bases). The CDR3 has 12 residues. The germline V gene encodes CDR1 SGHKS and CDR2 YYEKEE (reference sequence). The ends were cut back, 5 bases at V and 5 bases at J, with 10 bases in the middle. CDR3 coding DNA: TGTGCCAGCAGTTTCGGACAGTATGGCTACACCTTC. It yields the protein CASSFGQYGYTF.

The chain links TRBV29-1 to TRBJ1-1, with a weak D call TRBD1 (6 bases). Germline lookup yields CDR1 SQVTM and CDR2 ANQGSEA. The CDR3 is 15 amino acids. V shed 4 bases and J shed 4 bases, with 19 bases lying between them. The CDR3, as DNA: TGCAGCGTTGGTAAGGGGCCGGGGGCGGCCACTGAAGCTTTCTTT. Amino acids: CSVGKGPGAATEAFF.

The chain is built from TRBV5-1 and TRBJ2-6; unclear D gene. This CDR3 is built from 15 residues. Trimming took off 4 bases at V and 0 bases at J, with 8 bases between the two ends. Per the germline V gene, CDR1 is SGHRS and CDR2 is YFSETQ. The CDR3 DNA sequence: TGCGCCAGCAGCGTAGGAAACTCTGGGGCCAACGTCCTGACTTTC. Translated: CASSVGNSGANVLTF. The full variable domain, with the rest looked up from reference TRBV5-1 and TRBJ2-6, is KAGVTQTPRYLIKTRGQQVTLSCSPISGHRSVSWYQQTPGQGLQFLFEYFSETQRNKGNFPGRFSGRQFSNSRSEMNVSTLELGDSALYLCASSVGNSGANVLTFGAGSRLTVL.

V is TRBV7-2 and J is TRBJ2-7; no clear D gene. The V end was cut by 5 bases, the J end by 0 bases, with 17 bases between. The CDR3 sequence is 16 residues long. Germline V gives CDR1 SGHTA, CDR2 FQGNSA. The DNA for the CDR3 is TGTGCCAGCAGCCCCTCGATGGCCGCTAGCTCCTACGAGCAGTACTTC. Amino acids: CASSPSMAASSYEQYF.

The chain joins TRBV27 to TRBJ2-1, with 10 bases that match TRBD2. This CDR3 is built from 14 residues. Looked up from germline, CDR1 is MNHEY and CDR2 is SMNVEV (reference sequence). V trimming: 9 bases; J trimming: 3 bases; junction bases outside the gene matches: 5. As DNA, the CDR3 is TGTGCCAGTCATGTAGCGGGGGGCTACAATGAGCAGTTCTTC. Residues: CASHVAGGYNEQFF.

The chain combines TRBV5-6 with TRBJ2-3, with 10 positions matching TRBD1. Unmatched junction bases numbered 10, after V lost 5 bases and J lost 4 bases. The germline V gene encodes CDR1 SGHDT and CDR2 YYEEEE. The CDR3 spans 16 residues. The CDR3 protein is CASSFSGTGVADTQYF. In DNA, the CDR3 is TGTGCCAGCAGTTTTTCCGGGACAGGGGTGGCAGATACGCAGTATTTT.

The chain has TRBV19 and TRBJ1-2, with 10 bases fitting TRBD1. CDR3 length: 17 residues. CDR1 and CDR2 from the germline V gene are LNHDA and SQIVND (reference sequence). The junction had 9 bases not matched to a gene; V was cut back by 5 bases and J by 0 bases. CDR3: CASSVNRDRGSNYGYTF. The CDR3 DNA reads as TGTGCCAGTAGTGTAAACCGGGACAGGGGATCTAACTATGGCTACACCTTC.

The chain employs TRBV7-9 and TRBJ1-2, with a possible D match to TRBD1 (6 bases). V lost 1 base to trimming and J lost 8 bases, with 14 bases between them. This CDR3 is built from 14 residues. CDR1 is SEHNR and CDR2 is FQNEAQ in the germline V gene (reference sequence). The DNA for the CDR3 is TGTGCCAGCAGCTTAGTAACACAGGACAGCGGCTACACCTTC. Protein: CASSLVTQDSGYTF.

The chain carries TRBV6-1 and TRBJ2-2; 10 bases align to TRBD2. Per germline, CDR1 MNHNS and CDR2 SASEGT. The CDR3 extends over 16 amino acids. The trim removed 4 bases at V and 2 bases at J, leaving 4 bases unmatched. CDR3 nucleotide sequence: TGTGCCAGCAGTGCGAGCGGGGGGGCAAACACCGGGGAGCTGTTTTTT. Protein sequence: CASSASGGANTGELFF.

This chain uses TRBV28 with TRBJ2-7; no clear D. The V gene lost 2 bases and the J gene lost 4 bases, with 6 bases spanning the gap. Germline V lookup: CDR1 MDHEN, CDR2 SYDVKM. This CDR3 has 12 amino acids. The DNA for the CDR3 is TGTGCCAGCAGTTTAGGAAGGTACGAGCAGTACTTC. It translates to CASSLGRYEQYF.

The sample holds a few counts of this clone. The chain links TRBV5-5 to TRBJ2-7, with D unresolved. Germline-derived CDR1 and CDR2 are SGHKS and YYEKEE (reference sequence). CDR3 length: 12 amino acids. V gave up 2 bases and J gave up 4 bases, with 7 bases separating them. Here the CDR3 DNA reads TGTGCCAGCAGCTTCATGGGTTACGAGCAGTACTTC. Translated, it gives CASSFMGYEQYF.

The chain employs TRBV6-6 and TRBJ2-1; D is undetermined. In germline, CDR1 is MNHNY, CDR2 SVGAGI (reference sequence). Trimming stripped 6 bases from V and 0 bases from J, with 9 bases between. CDR3 length equals 14 residues. For the CDR3, the DNA is TGTGCCAGCAGCGTAGCCAGCTCCTACAATGAGCAGTTCTTC. It is translated as CASSVASSYNEQFF.

This clone was picked up a small number of times. The chain is built from TRBV5-1 and TRBJ2-3; the match to TRBD2 covers 13 bases. The CDR3 contains 15 residues. Germline CDR1 and CDR2: SGHRS and YFSETQ. V lost 3 bases and J lost 4; bases outside the gene matches: 2. The chain's CDR3 is CASSWTSGGADTQYF. For the CDR3, the DNA is TGCGCCAGCAGCTGGACTAGCGGGGGCGCAGATACGCAGTATTTT.

This chain connects TRBV11-2 to TRBJ2-1, with 7 bases that match TRBD1. V dropped 1 base and J dropped 9; count of bases not matched to a gene: 3. Germline CDR1 SGHAT, CDR2 FQNNGV. There are 13 residues in the CDR3. CDR3 in amino acids: CASSLGQGSEQFF. DNA for the CDR3: TGTGCCAGCAGCTTAGGACAGGGCTCTGAGCAGTTCTTC.

The gene calls are TRBV6-6 and TRBJ2-7; perhaps TRBD2 as D (5 bases). The ends were cut back, 7 bases at V and 5 bases at J, with 12 bases in the middle. The CDR3 contains 12 residues. Germline CDR1 and CDR2: MNHNY and SVGAGI (reference sequence). The CDR3 bases are TGTGCCAGCACCCCCGGGGTCCACGAGCAGTACTTC. Its protein product is CASTPGVHEQYF.

This clone was counted a single time. The chain has TRBV5-1 and TRBJ2-2, with 8 positions matching TRBD2. Trimming took 7 bases from V and 2 from J; bases not matched to a gene: 7. The CDR3 totals 15 residues. Germline V lookup: CDR1 SGHRS, CDR2 YFSETQ. The CDR3 DNA is TGCGCCAGCTCGACAGCGGGGGTAAACACCGGGGAGCTGTTTTTT. The encoded protein is CASSTAGVNTGELFF. Combining the CDR3 with reference TRBV5-1 and TRBJ2-2 gives the whole variable domain KAGVTQTPRYLIKTRGQQVTLSCSPISGHRSVSWYQQTPGQGLQFLFEYFSETQRNKGNFPGRFSGRQFSNSRSEMNVSTLELGDSALYLCASSTAGVNTGELFFGEGSRLTVL.

This clone has just a few counts. This chain connects TRBV6-1 to TRBJ1-1; D might be TRBD1 (5 bases). In germline, CDR1 is MNHNS, CDR2 SASEGT. The CDR3 totals 13 residues. V was shortened by 9 bases and J by 1 base, with 12 bases between the two germline ends. Written as DNA, the CDR3 is TGTGCCAGTGAGCTGGGGACGAACACTGAAGCTTTCTTT. This gives the protein CASELGTNTEAFF.

The V gene is TRBV4-2, the J gene TRBJ1-6, with 7 positions matching TRBD1. Germline V gene data show CDR1 as LGHNA and CDR2 as YNFKEQ. There are 14 residues in the CDR3. V shed 3 bases and J 7 bases; nucleotides not matched to a gene: 3. In DNA, the CDR3 is TGTGCCAGCAGCCAGACAGGGAGGAATTCACCCCTCCACTTT. As protein: CASSQTGRNSPLHF.

This chain uses TRBV6-5 with TRBJ2-1; 8 bases line up with TRBD1. This CDR3 is built from 13 residues. V shed 2 bases and J 6 bases; nucleotides not matched to a gene: 0. The germline CDR1 and CDR2 sequences are MNHEY and SVGAGI. The CDR3 sequence is CASSYDRGNEQFF. Here the CDR3 DNA reads TGTGCCAGCAGTTACGACAGGGGCAATGAGCAGTTCTTC.

The gene calls are TRBV5-1 and TRBJ2-5; 11 positions agree with TRBD1. The trim removed 4 bases at V and 5 bases at J, leaving 7 bases unmatched. The germline gives CDR1 SGHRS, CDR2 YFSETQ. The length of the CDR3 is 15 residues. CDR3 in amino acids: CASSERTGGRETQYF. CDR3 bases: TGCGCCAGCAGCGAGCGGACAGGGGGCCGGGAGACCCAGTACTTC.

The chain combines TRBV28 with TRBJ2-3; 12 nucleotides match TRBD2. The germline V gene has CDR1 MDHEN and CDR2 SYDVKM. V dropped 6 bases and J dropped 6; count of bases not matched to a gene: 7. This CDR3 is built from 15 residues. The CDR3 sequence is CASSLTSGGPDTQYF. DNA for the CDR3: TGTGCCAGCAGCCTAACTAGCGGGGGGCCGGATACGCAGTATTTT.

This chain uses TRBV5-4 with TRBJ2-1; D may be TRBD1 or TRBD2 (5 bases each). The CDR3 sequence is 14 residues long. Germline V gives CDR1 SGHNT, CDR2 YYREEE (reference sequence). V lost 5 bases, J lost 4 bases, and 13 bases lay in between. CDR3 sequence: CASRGVANYNEQFF. CDR3 bases: TGTGCCAGCAGGGGGGTGGCCAATTACAATGAGCAGTTCTTC.

The chain couples TRBV5-1 to TRBJ2-1; D is perhaps TRBD1 or TRBD2 (5 bases each). V was shortened by 3 bases and J by 0 bases, with 13 bases between the two germline ends. This CDR3 region has 16 residues. Germline V gene sequence: CDR1 SGHRS, CDR2 YFSETQ. The CDR3 is CASSYRDPSSYNEQFF. The DNA of the CDR3 is TGCGCCAGCAGCTACCGGGACCCGAGCTCCTACAATGAGCAGTTCTTC. Full variable domain (missing parts from reference TRBV5-1 and TRBJ2-1): KAGVTQTPRYLIKTRGQQVTLSCSPISGHRSVSWYQQTPGQGLQFLFEYFSETQRNKGNFPGRFSGRQFSNSRSEMNVSTLELGDSALYLCASSYRDPSSYNEQFFGPGTRLTVL.

The V call is TRBV6-5, the J call TRBJ1-2; the D gene is possibly TRBD1 (5 bases). Germline V lookup: CDR1 MNHEY, CDR2 SVGAGI. The CDR3 has 14 residues. V lost 8 bases, J lost 3 bases, and 16 bases lay in between. The CDR3 bases are TGTGCCAGCCGCCGAATGGGGGACTACTATGGCTACACCTTC. The encoded protein is CASRRMGDYYGYTF.

The genes are TRBV19 and TRBJ2-3; 9 bases are shared with TRBD1. Trimming removed 6 bases from V and 6 bases from J; junction bases left unmatched: 10. The CDR3 covers 15 residues. Germline V gene sequence: CDR1 LNHDA, CDR2 SQIVND (reference sequence). CDR3 sequence reads: CASSIRDRVSDTQYF. CDR3 nucleotides: TGTGCCAGTAGCATCCGGGACAGGGTTTCGGATACGCAGTATTTT.

The rearrangement joins TRBV5-1 to TRBJ2-2; either TRBD1 or TRBD2 may supply D (5 bases each). The germline V gene has CDR1 SGHRS and CDR2 YFSETQ. This CDR3 has 15 residues. V lost 2 bases and J 5 bases, leaving 13 bases between the germline ends. CDR3 sequence reads: CASSLGTVGTGELFF. CDR3 nucleotide sequence: TGCGCCAGCAGCTTAGGGACGGTGGGAACCGGGGAGCTGTTTTTT.

CDR3 coding DNA: TGCGCCAGCAGCTGGGGGACAGGGGATCGCCACGAGCAGTACTTC. Translated, it gives CASSWGTGDRHEQYF. This rearrangement joins TRBV5-1 to TRBJ2-7, with 10 bases matching TRBD1. J was trimmed by 5 bases and V by 3 bases; bases with no gene match: 8. The CDR3 has 15 residues. Germline-derived CDR1 and CDR2 are SGHRS and YFSETQ.

The chain is built from TRBV13 and TRBJ2-2; TRBD1 might be the D (5 bases). CDR1 is PRHDT, CDR2 FYEKMQ, per germline (reference sequence). The CDR3 length is 13 residues. Trimming shortened V by 6 bases and J by 3 bases, and 8 bases separated the two germline ends. CDR3 in DNA: TGTGCCAGCAGTTTCAGGGACACCGGGGAGCTGTTTTTT. Translation: CASSFRDTGELFF.

The chain uses TRBV5-1 and TRBJ1-2; the D is unclear. The V end was cut by 0 bases, the J end by 4 bases, with 13 bases between. The CDR3 has 15 amino acids. In germline, CDR1 is SGHRS, CDR2 YFSETQ. CDR3 DNA: TGCGCCAGCAGCTTGGAGGCAATAGGGCTCTATGGCTACACCTTC. Encoded protein: CASSLEAIGLYGYTF.